Listed below are T cell receptor beta chains from one sample, sequenced in a study of cytomegalovirus exposure and HLA in healthy donors. Produced via immunoSEQ multiplex PCR; TCRdb's table is partial and in-frame only. The sample shows around 130,000 clones, roughly 89% of them seen only once. Sequenced sample: PBMCs. The receptor set was obtained from a young man in good health and CMV-seronegative. Both conserved end residues are part of each CDR3. Each record gives: J gene, clone size, D gene, V gene, CDR3 protein, CDR3 DNA. The D gene is left open where the match is weak. Clone sizes are given selectively: once, few, many, or a class where the clone is expanded.

j_gene: TRBJ2-3; abundance: .; d_gene: .; v_gene: TRBV29-1; CDR3aa: CSVAPQGSTDTQYF; CDR3nt: TGCAGCGTTGCCCCACAGGGAAGCACAGATACGCAGTATTTT
j_gene: TRBJ1-5; abundance: .; d_gene: .; v_gene: TRBV7-9; CDR3aa: CASSLGENSNQPQHF; CDR3nt: TGTGCCAGCAGCTTAGGGGAGAATAGCAATCAGCCCCAGCATTTT
j_gene: TRBJ2-1; abundance: .; d_gene: .; v_gene: TRBV7-3; CDR3aa: CASSSGESYNEQFF; CDR3nt: TGTGCCAGCAGCTCGGGGGAATCCTACAATGAGCAGTTCTTC
j_gene: TRBJ2-7; abundance: .; d_gene: TRBD1; v_gene: TRBV6-5; CDR3aa: CASSYDVGQGYEQYF; CDR3nt: TGTGCCAGCAGTTACGACGTGGGACAGGGCTACGAGCAGTACTTC
j_gene: TRBJ1-5; abundance: .; d_gene: TRBD1; v_gene: TRBV11-2; CDR3aa: CASSYGQGGNQPQHF; CDR3nt: TGTGCCAGCAGCTACGGACAGGGTGGTAATCAGCCCCAGCATTTT
j_gene: TRBJ1-5; abundance: .; d_gene: TRBD1; v_gene: TRBV19; CDR3aa: CASSFPDRSGQPQHF; CDR3nt: TGTGCCAGTAGTTTCCCGGACAGGTCGGGTCAGCCCCAGCATTTT
j_gene: TRBJ2-2; abundance: .; d_gene: .; v_gene: TRBV5-4; CDR3aa: CASSSGRGNTGELFF; CDR3nt: TGTGCCAGCAGCTCGGGTAGGGGGAACACCGGGGAGCTGTTTTTT
j_gene: TRBJ1-3; abundance: once; d_gene: .; v_gene: TRBV15; CDR3aa: CATSPGDSRTAGNTIYF; CDR3nt: TGTGCCACCAGCCCTGGGGACTCCCGAACCGCTGGAAACACCATATATTTT
j_gene: TRBJ2-3; abundance: .; d_gene: .; v_gene: TRBV28; CDR3aa: CASSLSPLTQYF; CDR3nt: TGTGCCAGCAGTTTATCCCCTCTGACGCAGTATTTT
j_gene: TRBJ2-5; abundance: .; d_gene: TRBD2; v_gene: TRBV6-5; CDR3aa: CASNPSGGGSQYF; CDR3nt: TGTGCCAGCAACCCTAGCGGGGGCGGGTCCCAGTACTTC
j_gene: TRBJ2-7; abundance: .; d_gene: .; v_gene: TRBV7-2; CDR3aa: CASSLSGAYEQYF; CDR3nt: TGTGCCAGCAGCTTGTCGGGGGCCTACGAGCAGTACTTC
j_gene: TRBJ2-3; abundance: .; d_gene: TRBD2; v_gene: TRBV2; CDR3aa: CASRRELAGGSDTQYF; CDR3nt: TGTGCCAGCAGAAGGGAGTTAGCGGGGGGCTCAGATACGCAGTATTTT
j_gene: TRBJ2-3; abundance: .; d_gene: TRBD2; v_gene: TRBV7-2; CDR3aa: CASSPLPPPSGDGDTQYF; CDR3nt: TGTGCCAGCAGCCCCCTCCCCCCTCCTAGCGGGGATGGAGATACGCAGTATTTT
j_gene: TRBJ2-5; abundance: .; d_gene: TRBD1; v_gene: TRBV18; CDR3aa: CASSPLQQGARRKTQYF; CDR3nt: TGTGCCAGCTCACCACTCCAGCAGGGGGCCCGCCGGAAGACCCAGTACTTC
j_gene: TRBJ2-3; abundance: .; d_gene: .; v_gene: TRBV4-3; CDR3aa: CASSQGEGGTQYF; CDR3nt: TGCGCCAGCAGCCAGGGCGAGGGCGGCACGCAGTATTTT
j_gene: TRBJ2-7; abundance: once; d_gene: TRBD1; v_gene: TRBV7-9; CDR3aa: CASSLGDSDSNEQYF; CDR3nt: TGTGCCAGCAGCTTGGGGGACAGCGACTCCAACGAGCAGTACTTC
j_gene: TRBJ2-1; abundance: .; d_gene: TRBD1; v_gene: TRBV19; CDR3aa: CASSGTGGSYNEQFF; CDR3nt: TGTGCCAGTAGCGGGACAGGGGGTTCCTACAATGAGCAGTTCTTC
j_gene: TRBJ1-6; abundance: once; d_gene: .; v_gene: TRBV7-6; CDR3aa: CASSLQGQSYNSPLHF; CDR3nt: TGTGCCAGCAGCTTACAGGGGCAGTCCTATAATTCACCCCTCCACTTT
j_gene: TRBJ1-1; abundance: .; d_gene: TRBD1; v_gene: TRBV2; CDR3aa: CASSQQGAYTEAFF; CDR3nt: TGTGCCAGCAGTCAACAGGGGGCGTACACTGAAGCTTTCTTT
j_gene: TRBJ2-2; abundance: .; d_gene: .; v_gene: TRBV7-9; CDR3aa: CASIQIRSGELFF; CDR3nt: TGTGCCAGCATCCAAATCCGGTCCGGGGAGCTGTTTTTT
j_gene: TRBJ1-5; abundance: .; d_gene: .; v_gene: TRBV2; CDR3aa: CASSEGHPFLGNQPQHF; CDR3nt: TGTGCCAGCAGTGAGGGACACCCCTTTCTAGGCAATCAGCCCCAGCATTTT
j_gene: TRBJ2-7; abundance: .; d_gene: .; v_gene: TRBV27; CDR3aa: CASSLQGAYEQYF; CDR3nt: TGTGCCAGCAGTTTACAGGGTGCCTACGAGCAGTACTTC
j_gene: TRBJ2-1; abundance: .; d_gene: .; v_gene: TRBV27; CDR3aa: CASSLAGARNEQFF; CDR3nt: TGTGCCAGCAGTTTAGCGGGGGCCAGGAATGAGCAGTTCTTC
j_gene: TRBJ1-2; abundance: once; d_gene: TRBD1; v_gene: TRBV28; CDR3aa: CASSPGGANYGYTF; CDR3nt: TGTGCCAGCAGTCCAGGGGGCGCGAACTATGGCTACACCTTC
j_gene: TRBJ2-2; abundance: .; d_gene: TRBD2; v_gene: TRBV27; CDR3aa: CASSLAGGLAGELFF; CDR3nt: TGTGCCAGCAGTTTAGCCGGGGGACTAGCCGGGGAGCTGTTTTTT
j_gene: TRBJ2-2; abundance: few; d_gene: .; v_gene: TRBV27; CDR3aa: CASKTELTGELFF; CDR3nt: TGTGCCAGCAAGACAGAGCTTACCGGGGAGCTGTTTTTT
j_gene: TRBJ1-1; abundance: once; d_gene: TRBD1; v_gene: TRBV2; CDR3aa: CASSEQGANTEAFF; CDR3nt: TGTGCCAGCAGTGAACAGGGGGCGAACACTGAAGCTTTCTTT
j_gene: TRBJ1-5; abundance: .; d_gene: .; v_gene: TRBV6-1; CDR3aa: CASSDHPTVNNQPQHF; CDR3nt: TGTGCCAGCAGTGATCACCCGACAGTCAACAATCAGCCCCAGCATTTT
j_gene: TRBJ1-6; abundance: .; d_gene: TRBD1; v_gene: TRBV7-9; CDR3aa: CASSSGTGTYNSPLHF; CDR3nt: TGTGCCAGCAGCTCCGGGACAGGGACCTATAATTCACCCCTCCACTTT
j_gene: TRBJ1-5; abundance: .; d_gene: TRBD1; v_gene: TRBV12-5; CDR3aa: CASGKDRGLGQPQHF; CDR3nt: TGTGCTAGTGGAAAGGACAGGGGTTTAGGTCAGCCCCAGCATTTT
j_gene: TRBJ1-1; abundance: .; d_gene: .; v_gene: TRBV14; CDR3aa: CASSQGTAKTEAFF; CDR3nt: TGTGCCAGCAGCCAAGGGACAGCGAAAACTGAAGCTTTCTTT
j_gene: TRBJ2-2; abundance: .; d_gene: .; v_gene: TRBV12-5; CDR3aa: CASGAGAGELFF; CDR3nt: TGTGCTAGTGGCGCTGGAGCCGGGGAGCTGTTTTTT
j_gene: TRBJ2-3; abundance: .; d_gene: TRBD2; v_gene: TRBV7-9; CDR3aa: CASSLGLAASTDTQYF; CDR3nt: TGTGCCAGCAGCCTGGGACTAGCGGCTAGCACAGATACGCAGTATTTT
j_gene: TRBJ2-5; abundance: .; d_gene: .; v_gene: TRBV5-1; CDR3aa: CASSTGQPLGETQYF; CDR3nt: TGCGCCAGCAGCACCGGACAGCCCCTTGGGGAGACCCAGTACTTC
j_gene: TRBJ1-2; abundance: .; d_gene: TRBD1; v_gene: TRBV7-2; CDR3aa: CASSRDRDGGYTF; CDR3nt: TGTGCCAGCAGCCGCGACAGGGATGGGGGCTACACCTTC
j_gene: TRBJ1-4; abundance: once; d_gene: .; v_gene: TRBV11-3; CDR3aa: CASSLGPGEKLFF; CDR3nt: TGTGCCAGCAGCTTAGGTCCGGGAGAAAAACTGTTTTTT
j_gene: TRBJ1-2; abundance: once; d_gene: .; v_gene: TRBV6-6; CDR3aa: CASSYSPVANYGYTF; CDR3nt: TGTGCCAGCAGTTACAGCCCCGTAGCTAACTATGGCTACACCTTC
j_gene: TRBJ1-1; abundance: .; d_gene: .; v_gene: TRBV5-1; CDR3aa: CASSWTGTPMNTEAFF; CDR3nt: TGCGCCAGCAGCTGGACCGGGACACCTATGAACACTGAAGCTTTCTTT
j_gene: TRBJ2-7; abundance: .; d_gene: .; v_gene: TRBV11-2; CDR3aa: CASRFPTAYEQYF; CDR3nt: TGTGCCAGCAGGTTCCCGACAGCTTACGAGCAGTACTTC
j_gene: TRBJ2-5; abundance: .; d_gene: TRBD1; v_gene: TRBV4-1; CDR3aa: CASSQNGQGQETQYF; CDR3nt: TGCGCCAGCAGCCAAAACGGACAGGGCCAAGAGACCCAGTACTTC
j_gene: TRBJ2-7; abundance: .; d_gene: .; v_gene: TRBV18; CDR3aa: CASSPPGRGAYEQYF; CDR3nt: TGTGCCAGCTCACCTCCGGGCAGGGGGGCCTACGAGCAGTACTTC
j_gene: TRBJ2-3; abundance: .; d_gene: TRBD2; v_gene: TRBV10-1; CDR3aa: CASSESGTTSSTDTQYF; CDR3nt: TGCGCCAGCAGTGAGTCGGGGACTACCTCTAGCACAGATACGCAGTATTTT
j_gene: TRBJ2-7; abundance: .; d_gene: .; v_gene: TRBV10-3; CDR3aa: CATVARSSYEQYF; CDR3nt: TGTGCCACCGTGGCTAGGAGCTCCTACGAGCAGTACTTC
j_gene: TRBJ1-1; abundance: .; d_gene: TRBD1; v_gene: TRBV28; CDR3aa: CASSTQGTGWTEAFF; CDR3nt: TGTGCCAGCAGTACACAAGGGACAGGGTGGACTGAAGCTTTCTTT
j_gene: TRBJ1-1; abundance: .; d_gene: .; v_gene: TRBV5-6; CDR3aa: CASSLDSLSGEAFF; CDR3nt: TGTGCCAGCAGCTTGGATTCATTATCAGGGGAAGCTTTCTTT
j_gene: TRBJ2-6; abundance: .; d_gene: .; v_gene: TRBV19; CDR3aa: CASLGAQGRGANVLTF; CDR3nt: TGTGCCAGTCTGGGGGCGCAAGGGCGTGGGGCCAACGTCCTGACTTTC
j_gene: TRBJ1-5; abundance: once; d_gene: .; v_gene: TRBV11-2; CDR3aa: CASSLGGGGNQPQHF; CDR3nt: TGTGCCAGCAGCTTAGGGGGGGGCGGCAATCAGCCCCAGCATTTT
j_gene: TRBJ2-2; abundance: .; d_gene: TRBD1; v_gene: TRBV19; CDR3aa: CASSSIGQDTGELFF; CDR3nt: TGTGCCAGTAGTTCCATCGGACAGGACACCGGGGAGCTGTTTTTT
j_gene: TRBJ2-7; abundance: .; d_gene: TRBD2; v_gene: TRBV7-3; CDR3aa: CASSPGTSGANEQYF; CDR3nt: TGTGCCAGCAGCCCCGGGACTAGCGGGGCCAACGAGCAGTACTTC
j_gene: TRBJ2-5; abundance: .; d_gene: TRBD2; v_gene: TRBV11-2; CDR3aa: CASSLGLAGAETQYF; CDR3nt: TGTGCCAGCAGCTTAGGGTTAGCGGGGGCGGAGACCCAGTACTTC
j_gene: TRBJ2-7; abundance: few; d_gene: TRBD1; v_gene: TRBV18; CDR3aa: CASFPGTGSWEQYF; CDR3nt: TGTGCCAGCTTCCCCGGGACAGGGAGCTGGGAGCAGTACTTC
j_gene: TRBJ2-3; abundance: once; d_gene: TRBD2; v_gene: TRBV9; CDR3aa: CASSDETSGGTDTQYF; CDR3nt: TGTGCCAGCAGCGACGAGACTAGCGGGGGAACAGATACGCAGTATTTT
j_gene: TRBJ2-7; abundance: .; d_gene: .; v_gene: TRBV29-1; CDR3aa: CSTSRGQSYEQYF; CDR3nt: TGCAGCACTTCCCGTGGACAGAGCTACGAGCAGTACTTC
j_gene: TRBJ2-3; abundance: .; d_gene: TRBD2; v_gene: TRBV14; CDR3aa: CASSQGAGHTQYF; CDR3nt: TGTGCCAGCAGCCAAGGAGCGGGACATACGCAGTATTTT
j_gene: TRBJ1-2; abundance: .; d_gene: TRBD1; v_gene: TRBV5-4; CDR3aa: CASERTGEIGDGYTF; CDR3nt: TGTGCCAGCGAAAGGACAGGGGAAATTGGAGATGGCTACACCTTC